This T cell receptor (beta chain) comes out of a study of blood T cell repertoires in COVID-19 (dated by TCRdb to the early 2020s). Study-level background: Samples from collaborators originated in the United States, Italy and Spain and spanned both the acute and convalescent phases of COVID-19. Deeply sampled blood TCRbeta repertoires from subjects exposed to, actively infected with, or recovered from COVID-19 were included in the dataset. The sample metadata nearly always contained a de-identified subject ID, COVID-19 status, age in years and sex. The material from the prospective study consisted of cDNA or gDNA derived from T cells, B-cell-depleted T cells, or PBMCs. The samples were drawn from two sources: the first 160 participants of the ongoing ImmuneRACE study, and 950 to 1,500 subjects contributed by 6 global collaborators. Where available, HLA class I and class II types were taken from metadata supplied by the sample provider and were not determined by assay-based typing. The repertoires were released in a freely available public database meant as a resource for research on the immune response to SARS-CoV-2.

The research as a whole found: Clinical and demographic metadata were provided uncurated, with the amount varying by source and participant.

Whole blood was collected in K2EDTA tubes by collaborating institutions according to the institutions' own protocols. Collaborator samples were shipped for TCRbeta analysis as frozen whole blood, isolated PBMCs, or DNA extracted from either sample type. To note about this clone: The specificity of this receptor is unknown. Per-nucleotide qualities are absent, and no much larger clonotype sits a single base away.

TCRbeta CDR3 regions were amplified from genomic DNA using the immunoSEQ Assay, a bias-controlled multiplex PCR. In the original analysis: The number of nucleated cells in each sample was estimated from the amplification of reference gene primers within the assay. Sequence reads were collapsed and filtered to measure the absolute abundance of every unique TCRbeta CDR3 rearrangement. Productive Simpson clonality was computed per sample as the square root of Simpson's diversity index over productive rearrangements. In TCRdb, the immuneACCESS table is reduced to in-frame sequences with V and J assigned. These tables do not hold every clone; where another copy was compared, an unresolved V gene accounts for under half, and the others remain unexplained. The DNA gave D and trimming, while V, J and clone size come from that table. Present in this sample are around 150,000 clones, about 90% of which were seen just once. The top ten constitute 3.5% to 4.5% of the sample.

Sequencing used peripheral blood. The sequence was collected from a woman in her sixties with active or convalescent COVID-19.

The nucleotide sequence is given as TGTGCCAGCAGCCCCCGACAGGGGGATGGCTACACCTTC. This yields the protein CASSPRQGDGYTF. The chain was built from TRBV14 and TRBJ1-2, and TRBD1 aligns with 9 junction nucleotides. V lost 4 bases and J lost 6 bases, and the count of bases not matched to a germline gene is 3. CDR1 and CDR2, looked up from the germline V gene, are SGHDN and FVKESK. The CDR3 numbers 13 residues from cysteine through phenylalanine. Just the 39-base CDR3 DNA is kept, in frame starting at base 1.